This T cell receptor beta chain was retrieved from a study of T cell therapy after organ transplantation. The CDR3 is made up of 16 amino acids. Germline trimming cut 2 bases from V and 5 bases from J; bases unmatched to any gene: 7. CDR1 is SGHTA and CDR2 is FQGTGA in the germline V gene. Comments on this clone: Its antigen is as yet unknown.

Time point meaning: 20-29 weeks after completion of therapy. The repertoire was sequenced with immunoSEQ multiplex PCR; TCRdb's copy has only in-frame clones and lacks some. Altogether 20,000 to 25,000 clones are present, 84% being singletons, with the ten largest covering about a third. Notes on the study in general: Both transferred clonotypes and endogenous ones absent from products apparently reconstituted.

Sequencing used CD8+ T cells from blood, obtained after autologous CMV-specific T cell therapy. The gene calls are TRBV7-3 and TRBJ2-1; 9 bases map to TRBD2. The TCR originated in a human patient who had received a solid organ transplant and had CMV disease. Some T cells may be provided by the graft donor. The CDR3 coding sequence is TGTGCCAGCAGCTTAGAGGCGGGACTAGCAGACAATGAGCAGTTCTTC. This translates into CASSLEAGLADNEQFF.